The 9 T cell receptor beta chains given below trace back to one sample, sequenced in a study of neurological immune-mediated disorders (dated 2019 in TCRdb). Library construction relied on 5' RACE. Instrument used: Illumina HiSeq 2500. The public sequencing data were trimmed at Q25 with fastp and processed into clonotypes with MiXCR by TCRdb, which kept only in-frame beta chains. Rows with a matching CDR3 protein are joined into one entry that keeps the most common DNA and genes. Within this sample are 30,000 to 45,000 distinct CDR3 sequences, with approximately 10% of them counted one time only. Clones ranked in the top ten supply approximately 4.1% of the sample. The sample comprised CD4+ T cells from blood. The receptors originated from a woman in her 30s with HTLV-1-associated myelopathy (HAM/TSP).

On this clonotype: At one end the junction does not follow the germline gene, possibly because of a read error. The chain combines TRBV18 with TRBJ2-7, with D possibly called TRBD1 or TRBD2 (5 bases each). This CDR3 contains 16 residues. Germline CDR1 and CDR2: KGHSH and LQKENI. CDR3 loop: CVSSPLPGTPAYEQYF. CDR3 in DNA: TGTGTCAGCTCACCACTACCCGGGACCCCAGCCTACGAGCAGTACTTC.

In this sample, this clonotype turned up many times. This chain uses TRBV5-5 with TRBJ1-5, with D tentatively TRBD1 (5 bases). CDR1 is SGHKS, CDR2 YYEKEE, per germline (reference sequence). V was trimmed by 0 bases and J by 3 bases, leaving 10 bases between them. The CDR3 loop spans 15 amino acids. The CDR3 DNA reads TGTGCCAGCAGCTTGGTGTCGGGGCCCAATCAGCCCCAGCATTTT. It codes for CASSLVSGPNQPQHF.

This clonotype was detected ten times or more. The CDR3 spells CASSTRGGTHNNQPQHF. The CDR3 DNA reads TGTGCCAGCAGTACCCGCGGCGGGACCCACAACAATCAGCCCCAGCATTTT. The chain combines TRBV12-3 or TRBV12-4 with TRBJ1-5; TRBD1 is a possible D gene (5 bases). This CDR3 comprises 17 residues. The V gene lost 5 bases and the J gene lost 3 bases, with 20 bases spanning the gap.

This clonotype was seen at least ten times. This sequence joins TRBV20-1 and TRBJ1-1; possible D gene TRBD1, 5 bases. The CDR3 is made up of 12 amino acids. Trimming cost V 3 bases and J 6 bases, with 11 bases left between them. Germline V lookup: CDR1 DFQATT, CDR2 SNEGSKA (reference sequence). The CDR3 region is CSASGGSAEAFF. In DNA form, the CDR3 reads TGCAGTGCTAGTGGGGGAAGCGCTGAAGCTTTCTTT.

This clonotype was seen repeatedly, ten times or more. The gene calls are TRBV12-3 or TRBV12-4 and TRBJ1-4; D gene unclear. V shed 7 bases and J shed 4 bases, with 16 bases lying between them. The CDR3 totals 15 residues. CDR3 in amino acids: CASTPWVLSNEKLFF. The CDR3 nucleotides read TGTGCCAGCACCCCGTGGGTATTGAGTAATGAAAAACTGTTTTTT.

This clonotype was picked up many times. V and J are TRBV20-1 and TRBJ1-1; a weak D match, TRBD1 (5 bases). The germline gives CDR1 DFQATT, CDR2 SNEGSKA (reference sequence). CDR3 length: 13 amino acids. V lost 6 bases to trimming and J lost 4 bases, with 15 bases between them. The CDR3 sequence: CSAPRVGVTEAFF. Here the CDR3 DNA reads TGCAGTGCCCCGAGGGTAGGGGTCACTGAAGCTTTCTTT.

This clonotype was observed many times. The rearrangement joins TRBV5-1 to TRBJ2-1; D remains unclear. The CDR3 has 16 residues. Trimming stripped 1 base from V and 2 bases from J, with 13 bases between. Germline V gene lookup returns CDR1 SGHRS and CDR2 YFSETQ. The CDR3 region has the DNA TGCGCCAGCAGCTTGAACTTCGACTCTCCCTACAATGAGCAGTTCTTC. Translating gives CASSLNFDSPYNEQFF.

The V gene is TRBV6-1, the J gene TRBJ2-7; D gene uncertain. The CDR3 is 14 amino acids. Trimming shortened V by 0 bases and J by 1 base, and 7 bases separated the two germline ends. Germline loops: CDR1 MNHNS, CDR2 SASEGT. The CDR3 spells CASSEARQSYEQYF. CDR3 DNA sequence: TGTGCCAGCAGTGAAGCGCGGCAGTCCTACGAGCAGTACTTC.

This clonotype was counted many times. The chain is built from TRBV5-1 and TRBJ2-1; TRBD2 agrees at 8 bases. The ends lost 4 bases at V and 8 bases at J; junction bases unmatched: 14. The germline CDR1 and CDR2 sequences are SGHRS and YFSETQ. The CDR3 extends over 16 amino acids. The CDR3 bases are TGCGCCAGCAGCGTCGGGACTAGGGCCCCGAGGGATGAGCAGTTCTTC. Residues: CASSVGTRAPRDEQFF.